This T cell receptor beta chain was identified during a study of T cells in Graves' hyperthyroidism and ophthalmopathy. Trimming at V came to 3 bases and at J to 6 bases, leaving 7 bases not matched to a gene. This CDR3 is 15 amino acids long. Germline V gene sequence: CDR1 SGHDT, CDR2 YYEEEE. TCR beta CDR3 regions were amplified from RNA transcripts. The TCR CDR3 first-round RT-PCR relied on the HTBI primer set. Each CDR3 protein gets one entry after TCRdb re-called the multiplex PCR reads with MiXCR. Among around 350,000 distinct CDR3 sequences listed, roughly 15% were seen once. Material: blood. The sequence came from a woman younger than 45 with Graves' hyperthyroidism that later progressed to Graves' ophthalmopathy. The chain is built from TRBV5-6 and TRBJ2-1, with 9 nucleotides matching TRBD1. CDR3 nucleotide sequence: TGTGCCAGCAGCTCCCCGGGACAGGGTGGCAATGAGCAGTTCTTC. Protein: CASSSPGQGGNEQFF.